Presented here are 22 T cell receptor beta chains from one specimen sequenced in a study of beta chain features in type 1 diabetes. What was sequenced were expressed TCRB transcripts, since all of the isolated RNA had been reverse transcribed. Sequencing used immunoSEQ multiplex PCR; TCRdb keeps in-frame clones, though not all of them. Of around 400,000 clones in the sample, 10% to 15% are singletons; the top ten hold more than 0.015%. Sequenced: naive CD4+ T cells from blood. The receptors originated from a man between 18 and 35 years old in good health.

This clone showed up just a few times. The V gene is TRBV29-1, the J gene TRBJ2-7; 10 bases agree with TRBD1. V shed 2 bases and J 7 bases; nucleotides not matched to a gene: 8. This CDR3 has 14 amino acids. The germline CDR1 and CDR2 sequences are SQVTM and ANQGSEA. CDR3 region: CSVELGTGVREQYF. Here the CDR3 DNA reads TGCAGCGTTGAACTCGGGACAGGGGTTAGGGAGCAGTACTTC.

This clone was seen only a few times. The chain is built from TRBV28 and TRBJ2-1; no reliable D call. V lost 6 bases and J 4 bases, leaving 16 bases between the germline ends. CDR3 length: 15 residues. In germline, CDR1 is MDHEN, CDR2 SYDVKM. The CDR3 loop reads CASRASGSHYNEQFF. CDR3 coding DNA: TGTGCCAGCAGGGCATCCGGGTCGCATTACAATGAGCAGTTCTTC. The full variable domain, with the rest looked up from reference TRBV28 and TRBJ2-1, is DVKVTQSSRYLVKRTGEKVFLECVQDMDHENMFWYRQDPGLGLRLIYFSYDVKMKEKGDIPEGYSVSREKKERFSLILESASTNQTSMYLCASRASGSHYNEQFFGPGTRLTVL.

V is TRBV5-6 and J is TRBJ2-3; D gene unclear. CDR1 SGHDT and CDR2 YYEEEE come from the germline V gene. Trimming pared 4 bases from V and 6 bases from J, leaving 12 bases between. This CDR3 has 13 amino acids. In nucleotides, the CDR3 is TGTGCCAGCAGCCTCCCCAACATCGATACGCAGTATTTT. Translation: CASSLPNIDTQYF.

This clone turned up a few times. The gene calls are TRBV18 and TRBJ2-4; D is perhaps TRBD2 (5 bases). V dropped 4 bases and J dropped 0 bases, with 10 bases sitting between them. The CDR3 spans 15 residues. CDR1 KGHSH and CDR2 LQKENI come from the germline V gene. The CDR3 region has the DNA TGTGCCAGCTCACTCCCCCGGGAAGCCAAAAACATTCAGTACTTC. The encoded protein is CASSLPREAKNIQYF.

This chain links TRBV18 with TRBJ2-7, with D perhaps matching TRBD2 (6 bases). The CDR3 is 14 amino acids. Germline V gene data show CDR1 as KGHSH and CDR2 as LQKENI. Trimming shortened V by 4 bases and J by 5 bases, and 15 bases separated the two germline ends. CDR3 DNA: TGTGCCAGCTCACAGGGACTCGCCCCTAACGAGCAGTACTTC. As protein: CASSQGLAPNEQYF.

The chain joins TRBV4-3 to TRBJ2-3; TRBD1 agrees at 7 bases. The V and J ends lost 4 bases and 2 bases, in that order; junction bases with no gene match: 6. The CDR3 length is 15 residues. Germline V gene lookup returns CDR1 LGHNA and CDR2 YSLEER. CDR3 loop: CASSLGTGDTDTQYF. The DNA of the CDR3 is TGCGCCAGCAGCCTTGGAACAGGGGACACAGATACGCAGTATTTT.

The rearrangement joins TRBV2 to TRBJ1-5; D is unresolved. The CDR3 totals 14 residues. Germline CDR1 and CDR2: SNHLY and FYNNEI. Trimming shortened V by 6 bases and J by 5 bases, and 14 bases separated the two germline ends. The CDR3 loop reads CASSLNREYQPQHF. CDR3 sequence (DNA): TGTGCCAGCAGCTTAAACCGGGAATATCAGCCCCAGCATTTT.

CDR3 in amino acids: CASSWTGGPEKLFF. For the CDR3, the DNA is TGTGCCAGCAGCTGGACAGGGGGACCTGAAAAACTGTTTTTT. The V and J genes are TRBV7-2 and TRBJ1-4; TRBD1 matches 10 bases. CDR3 length equals 14 residues. Trimming took 4 bases from V and 7 from J; bases not matched to a gene: 3. Per germline, CDR1 SGHTA and CDR2 FQGNSA.

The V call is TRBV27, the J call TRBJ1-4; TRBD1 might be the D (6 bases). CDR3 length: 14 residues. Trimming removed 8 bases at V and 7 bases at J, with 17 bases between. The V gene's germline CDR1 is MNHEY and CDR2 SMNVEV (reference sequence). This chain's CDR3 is CASSFDRRGEKLFF. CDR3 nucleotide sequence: TGTGCCAGCTCCTTCGACAGGAGAGGTGAAAAACTGTTTTTT.

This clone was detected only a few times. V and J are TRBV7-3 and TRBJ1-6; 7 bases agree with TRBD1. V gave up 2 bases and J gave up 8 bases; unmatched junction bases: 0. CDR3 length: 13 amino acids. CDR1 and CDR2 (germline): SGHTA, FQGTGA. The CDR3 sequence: CASSLDRDSPLHF. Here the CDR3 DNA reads TGTGCCAGCAGCTTAGACAGGGATTCACCCCTCCACTTT.

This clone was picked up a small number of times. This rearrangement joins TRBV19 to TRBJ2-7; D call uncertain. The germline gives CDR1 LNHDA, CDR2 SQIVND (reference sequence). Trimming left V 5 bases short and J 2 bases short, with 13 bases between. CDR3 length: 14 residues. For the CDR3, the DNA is TGTGCCAGTAGTCCCCGAGTAGGAGCCTACGAGCAGTACTTC. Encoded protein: CASSPRVGAYEQYF.

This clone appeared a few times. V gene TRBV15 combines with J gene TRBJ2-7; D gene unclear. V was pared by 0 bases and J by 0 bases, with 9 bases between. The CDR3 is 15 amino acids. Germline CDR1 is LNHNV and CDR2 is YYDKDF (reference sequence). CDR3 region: CATSRDGRNSYEQYF. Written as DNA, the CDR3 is TGTGCCACCAGCAGAGATGGCAGAAACTCCTACGAGCAGTACTTC.

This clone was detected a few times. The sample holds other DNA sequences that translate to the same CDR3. CDR3 region: CSVGVSGANVLTF. For the CDR3, the DNA is TGCAGCGTTGGAGTCTCTGGGGCCAACGTCCTGACTTTC. V gene TRBV29-1 combines with J gene TRBJ2-6; D is uncertain. Germline V gives CDR1 SQVTM, CDR2 ANQGSEA. The germline V and J ends were trimmed by 4 bases and 0 bases, with 4 bases remaining between them. The CDR3 length is 13 residues.

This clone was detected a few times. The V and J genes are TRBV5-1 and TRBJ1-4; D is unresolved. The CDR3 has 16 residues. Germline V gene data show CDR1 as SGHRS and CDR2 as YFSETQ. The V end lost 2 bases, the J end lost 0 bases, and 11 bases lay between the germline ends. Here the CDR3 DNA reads TGCGCCAGCAGCTTTGCGGGGAGATCAACTAATGAAAAACTGTTTTTT. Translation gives CASSFAGRSTNEKLFF.

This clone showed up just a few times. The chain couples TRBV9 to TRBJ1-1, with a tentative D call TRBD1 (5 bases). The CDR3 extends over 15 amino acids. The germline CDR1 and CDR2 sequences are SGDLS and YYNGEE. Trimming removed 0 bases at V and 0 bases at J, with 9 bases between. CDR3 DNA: TGTGCCAGCAGCGTAGGAACAGGATTGAACACTGAAGCTTTCTTT. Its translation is CASSVGTGLNTEAFF.

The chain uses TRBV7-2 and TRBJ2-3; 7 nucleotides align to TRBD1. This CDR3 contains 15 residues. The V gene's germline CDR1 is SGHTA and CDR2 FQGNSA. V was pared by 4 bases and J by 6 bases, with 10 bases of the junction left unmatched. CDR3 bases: TGTGCCAGCAGCTACAGGGGAGCGAACTACGATACGCAGTATTTT. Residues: CASSYRGANYDTQYF. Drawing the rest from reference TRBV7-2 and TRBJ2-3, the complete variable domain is GAGVSQSPSNKVTEKGKDVELRCDPISGHTALYWYRQSLGQGLEFLIYFQGNSAPDKSGLPSDRFSAERTGGSVSTLTIQRTQQEDSAVYLCASSYRGANYDTQYFGPGTRLTVL.

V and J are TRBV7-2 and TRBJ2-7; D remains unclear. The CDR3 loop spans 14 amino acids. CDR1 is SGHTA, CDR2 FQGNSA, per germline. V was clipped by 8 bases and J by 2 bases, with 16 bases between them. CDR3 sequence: CASRVGGSTYEQYF. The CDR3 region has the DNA TGTGCCAGCCGCGTTGGCGGTTCCACCTACGAGCAGTACTTC.

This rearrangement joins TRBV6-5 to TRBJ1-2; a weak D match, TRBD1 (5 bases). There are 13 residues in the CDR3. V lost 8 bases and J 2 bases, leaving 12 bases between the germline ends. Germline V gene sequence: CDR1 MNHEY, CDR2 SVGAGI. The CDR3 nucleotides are TGTGCCAGCCGGGACTCCATCAACTATGGCTACACCTTC. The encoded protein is CASRDSINYGYTF.

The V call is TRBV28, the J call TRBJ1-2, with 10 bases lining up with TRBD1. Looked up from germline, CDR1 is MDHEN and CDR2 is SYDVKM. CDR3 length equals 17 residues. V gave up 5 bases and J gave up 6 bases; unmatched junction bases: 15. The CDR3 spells CASSGEVWTGGTDGYTF. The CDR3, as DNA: TGTGCCAGCAGTGGGGAGGTATGGACAGGGGGTACCGATGGCTACACCTTC.

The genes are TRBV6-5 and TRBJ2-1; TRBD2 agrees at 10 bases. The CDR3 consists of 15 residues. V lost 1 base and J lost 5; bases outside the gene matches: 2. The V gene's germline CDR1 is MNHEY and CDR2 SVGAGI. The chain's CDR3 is CASSYWTSGNNEQFF. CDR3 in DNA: TGTGCCAGCAGTTACTGGACTAGCGGAAACAATGAGCAGTTCTTC.

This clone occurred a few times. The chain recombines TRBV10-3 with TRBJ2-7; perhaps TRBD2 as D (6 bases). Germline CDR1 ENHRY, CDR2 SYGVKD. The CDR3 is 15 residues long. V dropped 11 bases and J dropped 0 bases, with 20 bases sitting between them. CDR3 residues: CAPRGGKNFSYEQYF. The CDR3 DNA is TGTGCCCCCCGTGGGGGGAAAAACTTCTCCTACGAGCAGTACTTC.

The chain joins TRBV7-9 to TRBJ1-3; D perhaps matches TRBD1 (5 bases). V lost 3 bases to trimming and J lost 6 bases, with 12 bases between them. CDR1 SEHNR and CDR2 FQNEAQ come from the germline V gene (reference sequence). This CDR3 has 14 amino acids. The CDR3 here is CASSLAGWSNTIYF. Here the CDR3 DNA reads TGTGCCAGCAGCTTGGCAGGGTGGTCAAACACCATATATTTT.